Shown below are 20 T cell receptor beta chains from a single sample sequenced in a study of Graves' ophthalmopathy and Graves' hyperthyroidism. The study amplified TCR beta CDR3 regions using RNA transcripts. Second-round multiplex PCR came after first-round RT-PCR with HTBI primers. TCRdb passed the multiplex PCR reads through MiXCR, listing each CDR3 protein once. The data hold around 1,200,000 distinct CDR3 sequences, with 35% to 45% observed a single time. Sample: peripheral blood or thyroid tissue (not recorded which). Receptors originate from an adult man with Graves' hyperthyroidism.

This clonotype appeared many times. The V gene is TRBV5-1, the J gene TRBJ2-7, with D possibly being TRBD1 or TRBD2 (5 bases each). This CDR3 has 14 amino acids. Germline V gene data show CDR1 as SGHRS and CDR2 as YFSETQ. V was shortened by 4 bases and J by 2 bases, with 13 bases between the two germline ends. CDR3 in DNA: TGCGCCAGCAGCCCGGGGCAAAGACCCTACGAGCAGTACTTC. Translated, it gives CASSPGQRPYEQYF. The full variable domain, its missing parts supplied by reference TRBV5-1 and TRBJ2-7, is KAGVTQTPRYLIKTRGQQVTLSCSPISGHRSVSWYQQTPGQGLQFLFEYFSETQRNKGNFPGRFSGRQFSNSRSEMNVSTLELGDSALYLCASSPGQRPYEQYFGPGTRLTVT.

This clonotype was recorded at least ten times. This chain uses TRBV9 with TRBJ2-2; D is unresolved. The CDR3 is 15 amino acids. V was clipped by 0 bases and J by 2 bases, with 8 bases between them. Germline V gene lookup returns CDR1 SGDLS and CDR2 YYNGEE. Here the CDR3 reads CASSVEPLNTGELFF. CDR3 coding DNA: TGTGCCAGCAGCGTAGAACCTCTAAACACCGGGGAGCTGTTTTTT.

The chain has TRBV5-5 and TRBJ2-7; D is tentatively TRBD1 or TRBD2 (5 bases each). Between the trimmed V and J ends, which lost 0 bases and 8 bases, there was a span of 15 bases. Germline values: CDR1 SGHKS, CDR2 YYEKEE (reference sequence). The length of the CDR3 is 14 residues. CDR3 region: CASSLEGRLHQQYF. CDR3 coding DNA: TGTGCCAGCAGCTTGGAGGGACGGCTCCACCAGCAGTACTTC.

The chain joins TRBV5-5 to TRBJ2-5, with D perhaps matching TRBD1 (6 bases). Trimming took 0 bases from V and 7 from J, leaving 16 bases between them. The germline gives CDR1 SGHKS, CDR2 YYEKEE (reference sequence). CDR3 length equals 15 residues. In DNA, the CDR3 is TGTGCCAGCAGCTTGGGGCCCGGACAGCTGGGGACCCAGTACTTC. This codes for CASSLGPGQLGTQYF.

The V call is TRBV12-3 or TRBV12-4, the J call TRBJ2-3; D unresolved. The length of the CDR3 is 14 residues. With 6 bases removed from V and 0 bases from J, the gap between germline ends came to 10 bases. The CDR3 sequence is CASSVVGSTDTQYF. CDR3 in DNA: TGTGCCAGCAGCGTAGTGGGGAGCACAGATACGCAGTATTTT.

This clonotype was seen at least ten times. The V and J genes are TRBV4-3 and TRBJ1-1; D is possibly TRBD1 (5 bases). CDR1 is LGHNA and CDR2 is YSLEER in the germline V gene. Trimming shortened V by 0 bases and J by 5 bases, and 19 bases separated the two germline ends. The length of the CDR3 is 17 residues. The CDR3 bases are TGCGCCAGCAGCCAAGATGAGGGGCCCCCTGCTGGGACTGAAGCTTTCTTT. It is translated as CASSQDEGPPAGTEAFF.

This clonotype was seen ten or more times. V usage is TRBV19 and J usage is TRBJ1-1; D is undetermined. The CDR3 consists of 10 residues. V was shortened by 6 bases and J by 4 bases, with 3 bases between the two germline ends. Germline loops: CDR1 LNHDA, CDR2 SQIVND (reference sequence). DNA for the CDR3: TGTGCCAGTAGAAGCACTGAAGCTTTCTTT. It yields the protein CASRSTEAFF. The whole variable domain, remainder taken from reference TRBV19 and TRBJ1-1, is DGGITQSPKYLFRKEGQNVTLSCEQNLNHDAMYWYRQDPGQGLRLIYYSQIVNDFQKGDIAEGYSVSREKKESFPLTVTSAQKNPTAFYLCASRSTEAFFGQGTRLTVV.

The chain combines TRBV12-3 or TRBV12-4 with TRBJ2-7; TRBD1 matches 10 bases. This CDR3 region has 15 residues. With 6 bases clipped from V and 3 bases from J, the junction kept 8 bases outside the gene matches. The DNA for the CDR3 is TGTGCCAGCAGCCGACAGGGGGCCCCCTACTACGAGCAGTACTTC. Amino acid sequence: CASSRQGAPYYEQYF.

The chain combines TRBV12-3 or TRBV12-4 with TRBJ1-2, with D maybe TRBD1 (6 bases). The CDR3 is 13 residues long. The V gene lost 5 bases and the J gene lost 3 bases, with 10 bases spanning the gap. For the CDR3, the DNA is TGTGCCAGCAGTATCAGGGGCGACTATGGCTACACCTTC. Translated, it gives CASSIRGDYGYTF.

The chain uses TRBV6-5 and TRBJ1-1; unclear D gene. CDR3 size: 11 residues. CDR1 MNHEY and CDR2 SVGAGI come from the germline V gene. V shed 2 bases and J shed 8 bases, with 6 bases lying between them. The CDR3 loop reads CASSYQMEAFF. Here the CDR3 DNA reads TGTGCCAGCAGTTACCAGATGGAAGCTTTCTTT.

As concerns this clonotype: In this CDR3 the conserved last residue, phenylalanine or tryptophan, is missing, so a read error is likely. The DNA is omitted, as the CDR3 cannot be located on it reliably, and the CDR3 follows TCRdb's listing. This chain links TRBV20-1 with TRBJ2-7; the DNA was not used to check the table's D call, TRBD2. The CDR3 is made up of 8 amino acids, end residues included. In germline, CDR1 is DFQATT, CDR2 SNEGSKA (reference sequence). CDR3 protein: CSARYGTS.

This clonotype was counted at least ten times. The CDR3 DNA is TGTGCCAGCAGCTTAGAAACGGGGGCATTTGGGGCCAACGTCCTGACTTTC. It codes for CASSLETGAFGANVLTF. The chain uses TRBV7-2 and TRBJ2-6; D tentatively fits TRBD1 or TRBD2 (6 bases each). Germline V gene sequence: CDR1 SGHTA, CDR2 FQGNSA. This CDR3 contains 17 residues. Trimming took 1 base from V and 3 from J, leaving 13 bases between them.

A word on this clonotype: The limits of the CDR3 on the DNA are not certain, so only TCRdb's listed CDR3 is given. The chain has TRBV9 and TRBJ1-1; the table's D call of TRBD1 was not tested on the DNA. Looked up from germline, CDR1 is SGDLS and CDR2 is YYNGEE. With termini counted, the CDR3 has 17 amino acids. CDR3: CACSVEVVRGRNTEAFF.

Note on this clonotype: With a much larger clone just one base away, this may be a read error. V and J are TRBV2 and TRBJ2-5; D is unclear. From germline, CDR1 is SNHLY and CDR2 FYNNEI. The CDR3 sequence is 12 residues long. CDR3 DNA: TGTGCCAGCATGTTGTCTCAAGAGACCCAGTGCTTC. Residues: CASMLSQETQCF.

This clonotype is a singleton in its sample. The chain couples TRBV20-1 to TRBJ1-5; D is unclear. Germline-derived CDR1 and CDR2 are DFQATT and SNEGSKA (reference sequence). Trimming left V 1 base short and J 0 bases short, with 19 bases between. This CDR3 has 18 amino acids. CDR3 region: CSARGTSGELHSNQPQHF. The DNA of the CDR3 is TGCAGTGCTAGAGGGACTAGCGGGGAGTTACATAGCAATCAGCCCCAGCATTTT.

This clonotype appeared once. J is TRBJ1-1 and V is TRBV19, with unresolved D. The V end lost 10 bases, the J end lost 1 base, and 16 bases lay between the germline ends. The length of the CDR3 is 14 residues. Germline V gene sequence: CDR1 LNHDA, CDR2 SQIVND (reference sequence). CDR3 sequence reads: CATQPLGSNTEAFF. In nucleotides, the CDR3 is TGTGCCACCCAACCCCTGGGCTCGAACACTGAAGCTTTCTTT. The full variable domain, completed using reference TRBV19 and TRBJ1-1, is DGGITQSPKYLFRKEGQNVTLSCEQNLNHDAMYWYRQDPGQGLRLIYYSQIVNDFQKGDIAEGYSVSREKKESFPLTVTSAQKNPTAFYLCATQPLGSNTEAFFGQGTRLTVV.

This clonotype was seen at least ten times. The gene calls are TRBV15 and TRBJ2-7, with 10 bases lining up with TRBD1. J lost 1 base, V lost 1 base, and 1 base had no gene match. CDR1 LNHNV and CDR2 YYDKDF come from the germline V gene (reference sequence). The CDR3 consists of 15 residues. The CDR3 here is CATSRGDRGSYEQYF. The CDR3 DNA reads TGTGCCACCAGCAGAGGGGACAGGGGTTCCTACGAGCAGTACTTC.

This clonotype was observed a handful of times. The genes are TRBV6-5 and TRBJ1-6; D ambiguous. This CDR3 is 13 amino acids long. Germline V gene data show CDR1 as MNHEY and CDR2 as SVGAGI. V lost 2 bases and J 18 bases, leaving 17 bases between the germline ends. CDR3 sequence (DNA): TGTGCCAGCAGTTACGGCACGGGCTCCCCGTCCCACTTT. Protein sequence: CASSYGTGSPSHF.

V gene TRBV29-1 combines with J gene TRBJ1-1; 7 bases agree with TRBD1. The V gene's germline CDR1 is SQVTM and CDR2 ANQGSEA. CDR3 length: 15 residues. The V and J ends lost 7 bases and 4 bases, in that order; junction bases with no gene match: 15. CDR3 residues: CSAEDPGPGGTEAFF. The CDR3 DNA sequence: TGCAGCGCCGAAGATCCGGGGCCAGGGGGCACTGAAGCTTTCTTT.

This clonotype was counted between two and nine times. The chain carries TRBV12-3 or TRBV12-4 and TRBJ2-6, with D perhaps TRBD1 (6 bases). This CDR3 comprises 17 residues. Trimming stripped 3 bases from V and 0 bases from J, with 12 bases between. The CDR3 protein is CASSLDRAFSGANVLTF. Here the CDR3 DNA reads TGTGCCAGCAGTTTGGACAGAGCTTTCTCTGGGGCCAACGTCCTGACTTTC.